This T cell receptor beta chain is drawn from a study of cytomegalovirus exposure and HLA in healthy donors. This CDR3 has 15 amino acids. V was clipped by 0 bases and J by 7 bases, with 15 bases between them. Germline V gives CDR1 MGHDK, CDR2 SYGVNS. PCR was performed using 60 Vbeta and 13 Jbeta primers. The method was immunoSEQ multiplex PCR; TCRdb's version includes in-frame clones alone and lacks a portion of them. The data contain about 120,000 clones, 65% to 85% of them singletons. Concerning this clone: Its antigen is unidentified.

While unrecorded immune exposures were likely, the donors were nominally healthy when sampled. Study-wide results and caveats: One cluster of highly shared sequence variants probably arose as a sequencing artifact. Versus the approximately 700-donor mean, an Asian-associated ancestry cluster reportedly showed fewer N-insertions in a later analysis.

The chain employs TRBV25-1 and TRBJ1-2, with D possibly being TRBD1 (5 bases). This sequence was found in a man between 18 and 29 years old in good health and CMV-seropositive. Material: PBMCs. CDR3 sequence: CASSEYYPGRSGYTF. The CDR3 DNA reads as TGTGCCAGCAGTGAATATTATCCAGGGCGGAGTGGCTACACCTTC.